This T cell receptor (beta chain) was observed in a study of cytomegalovirus exposure and HLA in healthy donors. The germline V gene encodes CDR1 MGHDK and CDR2 SYGVNS. Losses at the gene ends were 6 bases for V and 7 bases for J; bases not matched to a gene: 9. The CDR3 length is 15 residues. This PCR relied on a set of 60 Vbeta primers and 13 Jbeta primers. Sequenced by immunoSEQ multiplex PCR; TCRdb stores in-frame clones only, minus some. The sample has 70,000 or so clones. The sequenced sample consisted of PBMCs. The chain is built from TRBV25-1 and TRBJ2-7, with 13 positions matching TRBD2. The sequence was obtained from a boy younger than 18 in good health and CMV-seronegative. CDR3 amino acids: CASSTLAGGPGEQYF. CDR3 sequence (DNA): TGTGCCAGCAGCACACTAGCGGGAGGGCCGGGTGAGCAGTACTTC.